This TCR beta chain was obtained from a study of shared clonotypes between healthy human individuals. Study at large: The donor group consisted of two women and three men, aged 18 to 49. Study-level points and caveats: Few donors limited the genetic and exposure-history diversity represented.

Data came from immunoSEQ multiplex PCR; TCRdb stores just in-frame clones and leaves some out. The sample comprises some 630,000 clones, 95% to 97% of which are singletons, and 0.11% rests with the top ten. For this clone: The antigen remains undetermined.

The germline V gene encodes CDR1 SGHAT and CDR2 FQNNGV. The CDR3 spans 17 residues. The V segment lost 0 bases and the J segment 6 bases; nucleotides outside the gene matches: 7. CD45RO-negative CD8 cells positively selected for CCR7 made up the naive population, which excluded terminally differentiated effector memory CD45RA+ cells. Healthy HIV-negative adults without recent acute infections or vaccinations served as donors. The sequence was collected from a woman aged 25 to 45 in good health. The chain has TRBV11-2 and TRBJ2-4, with 11 bases fitting TRBD2. Material: naive CD8+ T cells sorted from blood. The CDR3 region is CASSLDLAGGPVNIQYF. The CDR3 region has the DNA TGTGCCAGCAGCTTAGACTTAGCGGGAGGGCCAGTAAACATTCAGTACTTC.